This is a list of T cell receptor beta chains from one sample in a study of T-cell reconstitution after alpha-beta-depleted transplantation in children. TCRdb ran MiXCR on the PCR reads and lists one entry per CDR3 protein. This sample has a few hundred thousand distinct CDR3 sequences; 6.5% to 9% occur once, and the top ten carry 9.1%. The material sequenced was peripheral blood, taken 360 days after TCRalphabeta/CD19-depleted stem cell transplant. These receptors were taken from a female patient between 2 and 15 years old who had a stem cell transplant for Fanconi anemia, so the T cells may come from the graft donor. Each CDR3 is given with its conserved first and last residue. D genes are given only for firm matches. Size tells how often a clone was seen (once, few, many) or the class of an expanded clone, and some rows leave it out.

V	size	D	J	DNA	CDR3
TRBV20-1	NA	TRBD2	TRBJ2-3	TGCAGTGCTATATTAGCGGGGGGGCCAAGGACAGATACGCAGTATTTT	CSAILAGGPRTDTQYF
TRBV9	few	TRBD1	TRBJ1-2	TGTGCCAGCAGCGTAGCTCCCCAGGGGGAGGGAGTTGGCTACACCTTC	CASSVAPQGEGVGYTF
TRBV7-3	many	NA	TRBJ2-1	TGTGCCAGCAGCTTAGGGCGGGGTCTTACCTACAATGAGCAGTTCTTC	CASSLGRGLTYNEQFF
TRBV6-1	few	TRBD1	TRBJ1-6	TGTGCCAGCAGTGAAGTGGGACAGGGGGCTGTGTCACCCCTCCACTTT	CASSEVGQGAVSPLHF
TRBV6-5	many	NA	TRBJ1-5	TGTGCCAGCAGGCAGGGTGGGGATCAGCCCCAGCATTTT	CASRQGGDQPQHF
TRBV12-3/TRBV12-4	many	NA	TRBJ2-1	TGTGCCAGCAGCGTAGACAGCAATGAGCAGTTCTTC	CASSVDSNEQFF
TRBV29-1	many	TRBD1	TRBJ2-1	TGCAGCCTCTCAGGGGACAGGCTCTGGAATGAGCAGTTCTTC	CSLSGDRLWNEQFF
TRBV18	few	NA	TRBJ2-7	TGTGCCAGCTCCGTGCAAAGTAGCTCCTACGAGCAGTACTTC	CASSVQSSSYEQYF
TRBV28	many	NA	TRBJ1-1	TGTGCCAGCAGTCTCACGTGGAACACTGAAGCTTTCTTT	CASSLTWNTEAFF
TRBV20-1	many	NA	TRBJ1-4	TGCAGTGCTAGAGATCTCTCGTCAACTAATGAAAAACTGTTTTTT	CSARDLSSTNEKLFF
TRBV7-9	NA	TRBD1	TRBJ1-1	TGTGCCAGCAGCGGAGACAGGGGCTGGGACACTGAAGCTTTCTTT	CASSGDRGWDTEAFF
TRBV5-1	many	NA	TRBJ2-5	TGCGCCAGCACCTTCGGGACGAAGGGGGACGGAGAGACCCAGTACTTC	CASTFGTKGDGETQYF
TRBV2	many	TRBD2	TRBJ2-1	TGTGCCAGCGCCACTTCCCCTCCGGGACTAGCGTCCTACAATGAGCAGTTCTTC	CASATSPPGLASYNEQFF
TRBV7-2	many	NA	TRBJ2-7	TGTGCCAGCAGCTTACGTCCCGGTCCTTCTCCCAACTACGAGCAGTACTTC	CASSLRPGPSPNYEQYF
TRBV10-3	many	TRBD1	TRBJ2-1	TGTGCCATCAGAGCCCTGGAGGGACAGGACTACAATGAGCAGTTCTTC	CAIRALEGQDYNEQFF
TRBV5-1	many	NA	TRBJ1-6	TGCGCCAGCAGCGCCGACCTTAGTTCACCCCTCCACTTT	CASSADLSSPLHF
TRBV12-3/TRBV12-4	NA	NA	TRBJ1-1	TGTGCCACGACTGTTGAGGGAAACACTGAAGCTTTCTTT	CATTVEGNTEAFF
TRBV12-3/TRBV12-4	NA	NA	TRBJ2-7	TGTGCCAGCAGCCCCGGACTAATCAACGAGCAGTACTTC	CASSPGLINEQYF
TRBV3-1	NA	NA	TRBJ1-6	TGTGCCTCCTGCCCGACCCCGGTACAATGGAGCTCCTATAATTCACCCCTCCACTTT	CASCPTPVQWSSYNSPLHF
TRBV11-3	NA	NA	TRBJ2-2	TGTGCCAGCAGAAACGGGGGCACCGGGGAGCTGTTTTTT	CASRNGGTGELFF
TRBV6-1	NA	NA	TRBJ1-1	TGTGCCACCAGACCAGGACACCCTAACACTGAAGCTTTCTTT	CATRPGHPNTEAFF
TRBV29-1	many	NA	TRBJ2-1	TGCAGCGTTCGGAGGAGCCGACTCTCCTACAATGAGCAGTTCTTC	CSVRRSRLSYNEQFF
TRBV6-2/TRBV6-3	many	NA	TRBJ1-4	TGTGCCAGCAGTTATTCCCCGGGACGGTTTAATGAAAAACTGTTTTTT	CASSYSPGRFNEKLFF